This is a list of T cell receptor beta chains from one sample in a study of PD-L1 blockade in urothelial cancer. Data came from immunoSEQ multiplex PCR; TCRdb stores just in-frame clones and leaves some out. The table records over 40,000 clones, approximately 84% of them present only once. Sequences were derived from PBMCs, sampled around atezolizumab (anti-PD-L1) treatment. These receptors came from a man between 65 and 85 years old with urothelial cancer. Both conserved end residues are part of each CDR3. The order of the fields is clone size, V gene, J gene, D gene, CDR3 DNA, CDR3 protein. D genes are given only for firm matches. Rows may omit the clone size; those that give it use once, few, many or a size class.

clone_size: NA
v_call: TRBV29-1
j_call: TRBJ2-1
d_call: TRBD2
cdr3_nt: TGCAGCGCCGGACTAGCGGGCCCGAGGCTTGAGCAGTTCTTC
cdr3_aa: CSAGLAGPRLEQFF

clone_size: NA
v_call: TRBV11-2
j_call: TRBJ2-7
d_call: TRBD2
cdr3_nt: TGTGCCAGCAGATCCGGGACTAGCGGGAGACTCTACGAGCAGTACTTC
cdr3_aa: CASRSGTSGRLYEQYF

clone_size: NA
v_call: TRBV5-1
j_call: TRBJ1-3
d_call: TRBD1
cdr3_nt: TGCGCCAGCAGCTTTGACAGGGCGAATGGAAACACCATATATTTT
cdr3_aa: CASSFDRANGNTIYF

clone_size: NA
v_call: TRBV6-1
j_call: TRBJ2-1
d_call: TRBD2
cdr3_nt: TGTGCCAGCAGTGAAGGGTTACTAGCGGGGAACAATGAGCAGTTCTTC
cdr3_aa: CASSEGLLAGNNEQFF

clone_size: once
v_call: TRBV18
j_call: TRBJ2-1
d_call: NA
cdr3_nt: TGTGCCAGCTCATCGGAAACGGGGGGCCGGGGAGCGAAGCAGTTCTTC
cdr3_aa: CASSSETGGRGAKQFF

clone_size: NA
v_call: TRBV2
j_call: TRBJ2-1
d_call: NA
cdr3_nt: TGTGCCAGCAGTGGGATTGGACAGATCCCAAACCATGAGCAGTTCTTC
cdr3_aa: CASSGIGQIPNHEQFF

clone_size: NA
v_call: TRBV5-1
j_call: TRBJ1-2
d_call: TRBD1
cdr3_nt: TGCGCCAGCAGCTTAGACAGGGGGTCCAACTATGGCTACACCTTC
cdr3_aa: CASSLDRGSNYGYTF

clone_size: NA
v_call: TRBV18
j_call: TRBJ2-1
d_call: TRBD2
cdr3_nt: TGTGCCAGCTCACCGGGACTAGCGGACAACAATGAGCAGTTCTTC
cdr3_aa: CASSPGLADNNEQFF

clone_size: NA
v_call: TRBV6-1
j_call: TRBJ1-1
d_call: NA
cdr3_nt: TGTGCCAGCAGTGAGTCCAGGGGCACTGAAGCTTTCTTT
cdr3_aa: CASSESRGTEAFF

clone_size: once
v_call: TRBV19
j_call: TRBJ2-3
d_call: TRBD2
cdr3_nt: TGTGCCAGTAGTACGCGGACTAGCGGGAGTCCAGATACGCAGTATTTT
cdr3_aa: CASSTRTSGSPDTQYF

clone_size: NA
v_call: TRBV9
j_call: TRBJ2-3
d_call: TRBD2
cdr3_nt: TGTGCCAGCAGCGTAAGGACTAGCCCACGGGATACGCAGTATTTT
cdr3_aa: CASSVRTSPRDTQYF

clone_size: NA
v_call: TRBV29-1
j_call: TRBJ1-1
d_call: TRBD1
cdr3_nt: TGCAGCGTAGCGACAGGGGCGAACACTGAAGCTTTCTTT
cdr3_aa: CSVATGANTEAFF

clone_size: NA
v_call: TRBV5-8
j_call: TRBJ2-7
d_call: NA
cdr3_nt: TGTGCCAGCAGCGTGGCCCTGACTGGATACGAGCAGTACTTC
cdr3_aa: CASSVALTGYEQYF

clone_size: NA
v_call: TRBV6-1
j_call: TRBJ1-1
d_call: TRBD1
cdr3_nt: TGTGCCACCACCCCGGACAGGGCGGACACTGAAGCTTTCTTT
cdr3_aa: CATTPDRADTEAFF

clone_size: NA
v_call: TRBV19
j_call: TRBJ1-1
d_call: NA
cdr3_nt: TGTGCCAGTAGTCCTCGTGGAGGGCGTACAGTCTCCACTGAAGCTTTCTTT
cdr3_aa: CASSPRGGRTVSTEAFF

clone_size: NA
v_call: TRBV10-2
j_call: TRBJ1-5
d_call: TRBD1
cdr3_nt: TGCGCCAGCAGTGATGGGACAGGGAAGGTTTTGTGGGGCAATCAGCCCCAGCATTTT
cdr3_aa: CASSDGTGKVLWGNQPQHF

clone_size: NA
v_call: TRBV19
j_call: TRBJ2-3
d_call: NA
cdr3_nt: TGTGCCAGTAGTATCGCGGATACGCAGTATTTT
cdr3_aa: CASSIADTQYF

clone_size: NA
v_call: TRBV4-1
j_call: TRBJ2-3
d_call: NA
cdr3_nt: TGCGCCAGCAGCCAAGTACTAGCTAGAGATACGCAGTATTTT
cdr3_aa: CASSQVLARDTQYF

clone_size: once
v_call: TRBV7-9
j_call: TRBJ2-7
d_call: NA
cdr3_nt: TGTGCCAGCAGCATAAGGACAGAAGGGGAGCAGTACTTC
cdr3_aa: CASSIRTEGEQYF

clone_size: NA
v_call: TRBV5-1
j_call: TRBJ1-4
d_call: NA
cdr3_nt: TGCGCCAGCAGCCCGAGTGCACAGGGTTCGGAAAAACTGTTTTTT
cdr3_aa: CASSPSAQGSEKLFF

clone_size: once
v_call: TRBV27
j_call: TRBJ1-3
d_call: NA
cdr3_nt: TGTGCCAGCAGTTTATCAGGAGGGAGTGGAAACACCATATATTTT
cdr3_aa: CASSLSGGSGNTIYF

clone_size: NA
v_call: TRBV30
j_call: TRBJ2-7
d_call: NA
cdr3_nt: TGTGCCTCAACTAATTGGGGGACAATCTACGAGCAGTACTTC
cdr3_aa: CASTNWGTIYEQYF

clone_size: NA
v_call: TRBV5-1
j_call: TRBJ2-7
d_call: NA
cdr3_nt: TGCGCCAGCAGCTCACAGACAGGGACTAGCTCCTACGAGCAGTACTTC
cdr3_aa: CASSSQTGTSSYEQYF

clone_size: NA
v_call: TRBV5-1
j_call: TRBJ1-1
d_call: TRBD1
cdr3_nt: TGCGCCAGCAGCTGGAACAGTCCCGGGACAGGGGCGAACACTGAAGCTTTCTTT
cdr3_aa: CASSWNSPGTGANTEAFF

clone_size: NA
v_call: TRBV4-1
j_call: TRBJ2-4
d_call: TRBD2
cdr3_nt: TGCGCCAGCAGCCCCGGACTAGCGGGAGGTCGATCCAAAAACATTCAGTACTTC
cdr3_aa: CASSPGLAGGRSKNIQYF

clone_size: NA
v_call: TRBV5-1
j_call: TRBJ1-1
d_call: NA
cdr3_nt: TGCGCCAGCAGCACCACCGGGCTGGGGGGAGGCACTGAAGCTTTCTTT
cdr3_aa: CASSTTGLGGGTEAFF

clone_size: NA
v_call: TRBV2
j_call: TRBJ2-3
d_call: TRBD1
cdr3_nt: TGTGCCAGCAGAGACAGGGCAAGCACAGATACGCAGTATTTT
cdr3_aa: CASRDRASTDTQYF

clone_size: NA
v_call: TRBV6-6
j_call: TRBJ2-2
d_call: NA
cdr3_nt: TGTGCCAGCAGTTACTCAGAGAGCACCGGGGAGCTGTTTTTT
cdr3_aa: CASSYSESTGELFF

clone_size: NA
v_call: TRBV5-1
j_call: TRBJ2-2
d_call: NA
cdr3_nt: TGCGCCAGCAGCTTGGACCCTAGCCGCGCCGGGGAGCTGTTTTTT
cdr3_aa: CASSLDPSRAGELFF